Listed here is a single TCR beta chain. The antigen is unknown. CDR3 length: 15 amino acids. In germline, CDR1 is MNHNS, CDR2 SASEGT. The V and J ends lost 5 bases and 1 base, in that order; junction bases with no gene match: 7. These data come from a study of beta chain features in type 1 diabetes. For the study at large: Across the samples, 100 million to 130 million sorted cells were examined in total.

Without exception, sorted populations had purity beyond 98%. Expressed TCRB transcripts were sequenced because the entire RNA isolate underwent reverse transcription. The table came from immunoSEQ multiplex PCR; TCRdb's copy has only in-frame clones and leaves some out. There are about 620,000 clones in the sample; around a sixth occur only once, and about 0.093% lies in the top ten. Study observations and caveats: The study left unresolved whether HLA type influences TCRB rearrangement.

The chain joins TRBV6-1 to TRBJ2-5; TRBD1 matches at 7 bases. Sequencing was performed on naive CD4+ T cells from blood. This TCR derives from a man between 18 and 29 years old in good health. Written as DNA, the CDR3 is TGTGCCAGCAGTTCGGGACAGTTGGGCCAAGAGACCCAGTACTTC. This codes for CASSSGQLGQETQYF.